These 32 T cell receptor beta chains originate from one sample sequenced in a study of PD-1 blockade in classical Hodgkin lymphoma. Some clones are missing from TCRdb's copy, which holds only in-frame ones; the method was immunoSEQ multiplex PCR. The sample lists 21,000 or so clones; roughly 70% were seen once. The patients all showed relapse after autologous stem cell transplantation, while their brentuximab vedotin exposure varied. This sample comprised peripheral blood mononuclear cells (PBMCs), obtained at baseline. The receptor source for this set is a human donor with classical Hodgkin lymphoma.

The chain is built from TRBV5-1 and TRBJ2-1; possible D gene TRBD1, 5 bases. This CDR3 comprises 13 residues. V was cut by 6 bases and J by 7 bases, with 14 bases left in between. Germline CDR1 reads SGHRS; CDR2 reads YFSETQ. This CDR3 reads CASTWGGLNEQFF. In DNA form, the CDR3 reads TGCGCCAGCACCTGGGGCGGTCTAAATGAGCAGTTCTTC. Filled out from reference TRBV5-1 and TRBJ2-1, the complete variable domain reads KAGVTQTPRYLIKTRGQQVTLSCSPISGHRSVSWYQQTPGQGLQFLFEYFSETQRNKGNFPGRFSGRQFSNSRSEMNVSTLELGDSALYLCASTWGGLNEQFFGPGTRLTVL.

The V and J genes are TRBV12-5 and TRBJ2-1; 13 bases are shared with TRBD2. Germline V gives CDR1 LGHNT, CDR2 FRNRAP. CDR3 length: 17 amino acids. V gave up 7 bases and J gave up 1 base; unmatched junction bases: 7. The CDR3 reads CASEGLAGVSSYNEQFF. The DNA of the CDR3 is TGTGCTAGTGAAGGACTAGCGGGAGTGTCGTCCTACAATGAGCAGTTCTTC.

The table lists this clone with a few counts. The chain recombines TRBV28 with TRBJ1-2; D gene unclear. The CDR3 loop spans 13 amino acids. V gave up 1 base and J gave up 2 bases, with 5 bases separating them. Germline CDR1 and CDR2: MDHEN and SYDVKM. The CDR3 DNA reads TGTGCCAGCAGTTTATCGGCCAACTATGGCTACACCTTC. This sequence encodes CASSLSANYGYTF.

The chain is built from TRBV13 and TRBJ2-5; weak D call: TRBD1 (6 bases). Deletions cut 4 bases from V and 6 bases from J, with 18 bases between. Germline V gene sequence: CDR1 PRHDT, CDR2 FYEKMQ (reference sequence). This CDR3 is 15 amino acids long. The CDR3 DNA reads TGTGCCAGCAGCTCTCAACAGGGTTCGGTGAAGACCCAGTACTTC. Translating gives CASSSQQGSVKTQYF.

The V call is TRBV9, the J call TRBJ2-1; D unclear. CDR1 SGDLS and CDR2 YYNGEE come from the germline V gene. Trimming removed 0 bases from V and 0 bases from J, with 10 bases in between. The CDR3 is 16 amino acids. The CDR3: CASSVEVGSSYNEQFF. CDR3 DNA sequence: TGTGCCAGCAGCGTAGAGGTGGGAAGCTCCTACAATGAGCAGTTCTTC.

The chain has TRBV19 and TRBJ1-5, with D hard to call. Germline V gene data show CDR1 as LNHDA and CDR2 as SQIVND (reference sequence). Trimming took off 9 bases at V and 5 bases at J, with 20 bases between the two ends. The CDR3 consists of 15 residues. Here the CDR3 DNA reads TGTGCCAGCCGCTTAGGTGCGCGTGGCCATCAGCCCCAGCATTTT. The encoded protein is CASRLGARGHQPQHF.

Details on this clone: At the DNA level, this CDR3 is encoded by other sequences in the same sample as well. This chain uses TRBV9 with TRBJ1-5; D is unresolved. The length of the CDR3 is 13 residues. Germline assignment: CDR1 SGDLS and CDR2 YYNGEE. Trimming left V 2 bases short and J 4 bases short, with 7 bases between. CDR3: CASSVGENQPQHF. CDR3 bases: TGTGCCAGCAGCGTCGGGGAAAATCAGCCCCAGCATTTT.

The CDR3: CATNRLARDEQFF. The CDR3 region has the DNA TGTGCCACTAATCGGCTAGCGAGGGATGAGCAGTTCTTC. The V call is TRBV6-1, the J call TRBJ2-1, with D possibly TRBD2 on 6 matching bases. Germline CDR1 MNHNS, CDR2 SASEGT. There are 13 residues in the CDR3. V was cut by 10 bases and J by 8 bases, with 18 bases left in between.

The chain recombines TRBV5-4 with TRBJ2-2; D is unclear. This CDR3 is built from 15 residues. V shed 0 bases and J shed 0 bases, with 6 bases lying between them. Per the germline V gene, CDR1 is SGHNT and CDR2 is YYREEE (reference sequence). DNA of the CDR3: TGTGCCAGCAGCTTGGTCGGAACGAACACCGGGGAGCTGTTTTTT. Translating it yields CASSLVGTNTGELFF.

J is TRBJ1-2 and V is TRBV19; D call uncertain. This CDR3 contains 15 residues. Germline CDR1 reads LNHDA; CDR2 reads SQIVND (reference sequence). Trimming shortened V by 7 bases and J by 6 bases, and 21 bases separated the two germline ends. CDR3 sequence (DNA): TGTGCCAGTACCCTACTTCACGCTGGCGGCGATGGCTACACCTTC. It yields the protein CASTLLHAGGDGYTF.

The rearrangement joins TRBV7-2 to TRBJ2-5; D possibly uses TRBD1 or TRBD2 (6 bases each). The CDR3 loop spans 14 amino acids. Trimming removed 3 bases from V and 5 bases from J, with 13 bases in between. Germline lookup yields CDR1 SGHTA and CDR2 FQGNSA. In DNA, the CDR3 is TGTGCCAGCAGCTTGGAGGGGGTCTGGGAGACCCAGTACTTC. Translating it yields CASSLEGVWETQYF.

This clone has only a few counts. CDR3 amino acids: CASSQLGLAGRRRDTDTQYF. The DNA for the CDR3 is TGCGCCAGCAGCCAACTCGGACTAGCGGGGCGACGTAGGGACACAGATACGCAGTATTTT. The gene calls are TRBV4-1 and TRBJ2-3; 12 bases fit TRBD2. J was trimmed by 2 bases and V by 2 bases; bases with no gene match: 14. Per the germline V gene, CDR1 is MGHRA and CDR2 is YSYEKL. This CDR3 comprises 20 residues.

This chain connects TRBV27 to TRBJ2-1; possible D gene TRBD1, 6 bases. Looked up from germline, CDR1 is MNHEY and CDR2 is SMNVEV (reference sequence). The CDR3 length is 16 residues. Trimming pared 4 bases from V and 8 bases from J, leaving 21 bases between. CDR3 bases: TGTGCCAGCAGTTCACCTCACAGTTACAGGGACGATGAGCAGTTCTTC. Translating it yields CASSSPHSYRDDEQFF.

The chain combines TRBV5-1 with TRBJ2-5, with TRBD2 matching over 14 bases. The ends lost 4 bases at V and 5 bases at J; junction bases unmatched: 7. Germline CDR1 SGHRS, CDR2 YFSETQ. This CDR3 contains 16 residues. This CDR3 is CASSGGTSGSIETQYF. As DNA, the CDR3 is TGCGCCAGCAGCGGGGGGACTAGCGGGAGTATCGAGACCCAGTACTTC.

The CDR3 protein is CASSGGTGPLSSYEQYF. CDR3 bases: TGTGCCAGCAGCGGTGGGACAGGGCCTTTGAGCTCCTACGAGCAGTACTTC. The chain carries TRBV7-6 and TRBJ2-7, with 9 bases fitting TRBD1. CDR1 and CDR2 (germline): SGHVS, FNYEAQ. V shed 5 bases, J shed 0 bases, and the junction held 11 bases outside the gene matches. CDR3 size: 17 residues.

The V and J genes are TRBV6-6 and TRBJ2-7, with 12 bases identical to TRBD1. Losses at the gene ends were 6 bases for V and 5 bases for J; bases not matched to a gene: 8. The CDR3 length is 15 residues. Germline values: CDR1 MNHNY, CDR2 SVGAGI (reference sequence). The DNA for the CDR3 is TGTGCCAGCAGAGACCGGGACAGGGGGCTCCACGAGCAGTACTTC. Its protein is CASRDRDRGLHEQYF.

V and J are TRBV28 and TRBJ1-2; 9 bases map to TRBD1. CDR1 is MDHEN, CDR2 SYDVKM, per germline. The CDR3 consists of 15 residues. V gave up 5 bases and J gave up 3 bases; unmatched junction bases: 7. The CDR3 DNA sequence: TGTGCCAGCAGTCACAGGGGGCATTTTGACTATGGCTACACCTTC. Protein sequence: CASSHRGHFDYGYTF.

The chain is built from TRBV10-1 and TRBJ2-1, with D tentatively TRBD2 (6 bases). V shed 8 bases and J shed 5 bases, with 13 bases lying between them. The CDR3 consists of 13 residues. The germline gives CDR1 WNHNN, CDR2 SYGVQD (reference sequence). CDR3 protein: CASSRGLDNEQFF. In DNA form, the CDR3 reads TGCGCCAGCTCCCGGGGACTTGACAATGAGCAGTTCTTC.

The chain uses TRBV27 and TRBJ1-3; D remains ambiguous. The V end was cut by 5 bases, the J end by 4 bases, with 9 bases between. The CDR3 spans 13 residues. CDR1 and CDR2 from the germline V gene are MNHEY and SMNVEV (reference sequence). CDR3 loop: CASSNPSGNTIYF. As DNA, the CDR3 is TGTGCCAGCAGTAACCCCTCGGGAAACACCATATATTTT.

The chain carries TRBV6-6 and TRBJ1-1, with unresolved D. V lost 5 bases and J lost 1, with 14 bases in between. The CDR3 is 15 residues long. The V gene's germline CDR1 is MNHNY and CDR2 SVGAGI (reference sequence). CDR3 sequence (DNA): TGTGCCAGCAGTGGAAAAACGGGAGGGAACACTGAAGCTTTCTTT. It yields the protein CASSGKTGGNTEAFF.

This clone was picked up a small number of times. The chain recombines TRBV5-1 with TRBJ1-3; D possibly corresponds to TRBD1 (6 bases). Germline lookup yields CDR1 SGHRS and CDR2 YFSETQ. Between the trimmed V and J ends, which lost 7 bases and 4 bases, there was a span of 15 bases. CDR3 length: 14 amino acids. As DNA, the CDR3 is TGCGCCAGCCACTCTGGGGGGCCAGGAAACACCATATATTTT. Protein sequence: CASHSGGPGNTIYF.

The rearrangement joins TRBV27 to TRBJ2-1; 7 bases map to TRBD2. Germline V gene data show CDR1 as MNHEY and CDR2 as SMNVEV (reference sequence). The CDR3 consists of 12 residues. The V gene end was trimmed by 8 bases and the J gene end by 3 bases; junction bases not matched to a gene: 1. As DNA, the CDR3 is TGTGCCAGCGGACTAGACTACAATGAGCAGTTCTTC. Translating gives CASGLDYNEQFF.

By sample fraction, this clone is medium-sized. J is TRBJ1-1 and V is TRBV13; D remains ambiguous. Trimming cost V 4 bases and J 4 bases, with 16 bases left between them. This CDR3 spans 15 amino acids. In germline, CDR1 is PRHDT, CDR2 FYEKMQ (reference sequence). CDR3 bases: TGTGCCAGCAGCTCGCTTCGATTTCGGGGCACTGAAGCTTTCTTT. Translating it yields CASSSLRFRGTEAFF. The full variable domain, with the rest looked up from reference TRBV13 and TRBJ1-1, is AAGVIQSPRHLIKEKRETATLKCYPIPRHDTVYWYQQGPGQDPQFLISFYEKMQSDKGSIPDRFSAQQFSDYHSELNMSSLELGDSALYFCASSSLRFRGTEAFFGQGTRLTVV.

The chain uses TRBV5-1 and TRBJ1-4; 9 positions match TRBD1. The germline CDR1 and CDR2 sequences are SGHRS and YFSETQ. The ends lost 3 bases at V and 8 bases at J; junction bases unmatched: 5. This CDR3 has 14 residues. The CDR3 loop is CASSSTGGGEKLFF. Written as DNA, the CDR3 is TGCGCCAGCAGCTCCACAGGGGGCGGCGAAAAACTGTTTTTT.

This rearrangement joins TRBV19 to TRBJ1-4; D is unclear. V dropped 5 bases and J dropped 8 bases, with 9 bases sitting between them. The germline CDR1 and CDR2 sequences are LNHDA and SQIVND (reference sequence). CDR3 length: 12 residues. The CDR3 loop reads CASSSVGEKLFF. CDR3 nucleotide sequence: TGTGCCAGTAGTTCGGTGGGAGAAAAACTGTTTTTT.

The rearrangement links TRBV4-1 to TRBJ2-1; 8 nucleotides align to TRBD2. The CDR3 spans 16 residues. V was pared by 1 base and J by 4 bases, with 6 bases of the junction left unmatched. Germline V gives CDR1 MGHRA, CDR2 YSYEKL. The CDR3 bases are TGCGCCAGCAGCCAAGGAACGGGAGGGCCTTACAATGAGCAGTTCTTC. It yields the protein CASSQGTGGPYNEQFF.

The chain combines TRBV28 with TRBJ2-5; 7 nucleotides agree with TRBD1. The length of the CDR3 is 15 residues. V lost 3 bases, J lost 5 bases, and 9 bases stayed unmatched. Germline CDR1 MDHEN, CDR2 SYDVKM. The CDR3 here is CASSFLTGNGETQYF. The DNA for the CDR3 is TGTGCCAGCAGTTTTCTGACAGGGAATGGGGAGACCCAGTACTTC.

The V gene is TRBV11-2, the J gene TRBJ2-7; no clear D gene. The CDR3 sequence is 14 residues long. Trimming cost V 0 bases and J 6 bases, with 12 bases left between them. Germline CDR1 reads SGHAT; CDR2 reads FQNNGV. In DNA form, the CDR3 reads TGTGCCAGCAGCTTAGATCTAAGGCTAGTCGAGCAGTACTTC. It is translated as CASSLDLRLVEQYF.

This chain links TRBV6-5 with TRBJ1-1; TRBD1 is a possible D gene (5 bases). Germline assignment: CDR1 MNHEY and CDR2 SVGAGI. There are 14 residues in the CDR3. Deletions cut 2 bases from V and 4 bases from J, with 11 bases between. CDR3 region: CASSYPVGGTEAFF. The CDR3 DNA is TGTGCCAGCAGTTACCCGGTCGGGGGCACTGAAGCTTTCTTT.

This clone turned up a few times. V usage is TRBV14 and J usage is TRBJ2-2; D gene unclear. Between the trimmed V and J ends, which lost 4 bases and 0 bases, there was a span of 6 bases. This CDR3 contains 14 residues. Germline assignment: CDR1 SGHDN and CDR2 FVKESK. As DNA, the CDR3 is TGTGCCAGCAGCCTCAGTTCGAACACCGGGGAGCTGTTTTTT. Translated, it gives CASSLSSNTGELFF.

The chain uses TRBV2 and TRBJ1-6; weak D call: TRBD1 (6 bases). There are 16 residues in the CDR3. The V gene lost 2 bases and the J gene lost 6 bases, with 14 bases spanning the gap. CDR1 and CDR2 (germline): SNHLY, FYNNEI. The DNA of the CDR3 is TGTGCCAGCAGTGAATTAGGGGGGACACTTAATTCACCCCTCCACTTT. It yields the protein CASSELGGTLNSPLHF.

By share, this clone counts as medium-sized. The V and J genes are TRBV19 and TRBJ2-1; 7 bases line up with TRBD2. This CDR3 has 15 residues. CDR1 LNHDA and CDR2 SQIVND come from the germline V gene (reference sequence). V shed 4 bases and J 8 bases; nucleotides not matched to a gene: 11. In nucleotides, the CDR3 is TGTGCCAGTAGTACCCTGACTAGCCGGAGGGATGAGCAGTTCTTC. Protein product: CASSTLTSRRDEQFF.